This TCR beta chain was retrieved from a study of blood T cell repertoires in COVID-19. The length of the CDR3 is 16 residues. Trimming at V came to 5 bases and at J to 6 bases, leaving 13 bases not matched to a gene. In germline, CDR1 is LGHNA, CDR2 YSLEER. Here immunoSEQ multiplex PCR was the method, and the copy in TCRdb shows in-frame clones only, minus some. The table records 360,000 or so clones, roughly 91% of them present only once. Participants were placed into cohorts based on the clinical history they reported. The V gene is TRBV4-3, the J gene TRBJ1-2; TRBD1 agrees at 9 bases. Sequenced input: PBMCs or T cells enriched from blood (not recorded which). The clonotype was recovered from a woman in her thirties who had recovered from COVID-19. The CDR3 here is CASSYEGTGPWDGYTF. CDR3 DNA sequence: TGCGCCAGCAGCTACGAAGGGACAGGGCCTTGGGATGGCTACACCTTC.